The source of this T cell receptor (beta chain) is a study of CD8+CD57+ T cells in acquired aplastic anemia (dated 2018 in TCRdb). Background on the whole study: A mean of around 3.3 ug of DNA, ranging from about 0.2 to 27.4 ug, was extracted from sorted CD4+ and CD8+ cells. Mean read counts for healthy donor samples were about 9.8 million for CD4+ cells and 11.0 million for CD8+ cells. Findings and caveats that apply to the study as a whole: Patients and healthy controls showed no significant difference in CD8+ Simpson's diversity (P=0.060). Approximately 31 CD8+ CDR3 sequences were found in both patients and controls but appeared to be highly expressed in patients and within the immunodominant clones of the patients.

TCR beta VDJ combination and CDR3 sequence profiling used genomic DNA as the template. An Illumina HiSeq 2000 was used for TCR repertoire sequencing. The study's own analysis went as follows. TRBV/TRBJ rearrangement plots, CDR3 size and DJ length profiles, and Simpson's diversity index were used to assess repertoires. The most abundant DNA sequence in the deep sequencing data was taken as the immunodominant clone. CDR3 amino acid sequences were checked for sharing across subjects and were also compared against the VDJdb database and published repertoires. TCRdb itself trimmed the public reads at Q25 with fastp, ran MiXCR and retained productive beta chains. Duplicate CDR3 protein sequences are folded into a single record with the most common DNA and genes. The V and J calls here are based on TCRdb, not the publication. The sample profile shows approximately 380,000 distinct CDR3 sequences; 60% to 80% of them were found once. The ten top clones hold around 4% of the sample.

The CDR3 has 14 amino acids, counting the end cysteine and phenylalanine. For CDR1 and CDR2, the germline V gene lists SGHTA and FQGNSA. In the study, sorted CD4+ and CD8+ blood T cells from patients with severe aplastic anemia and from healthy subjects underwent deep sequencing of TCR repertoires. Ficoll-Paque density gradient centrifugation was used to isolate peripheral blood mononuclear cells. Before DNA was extracted, CD4+ and CD8+ T cells were sorted using either FACS or magnetic beads. Comments on this clonotype: The target of this receptor is not known. The DNA is left out, because the CDR3 cannot be placed on it with certainty; the CDR3 is given as TCRdb lists it.

The sequenced material came from sorted CD4+, CD8+, or CD8+CD57+ T cells (not recorded which) from PBMCs. Recombination linked TRBV7-2 to TRBJ1-1; no DNA check was done on the table's D call, TRBD1. This sequence was found in a human donor in good health, serving as a control. The CDR3 reads CASSLAGTQYVGPF.